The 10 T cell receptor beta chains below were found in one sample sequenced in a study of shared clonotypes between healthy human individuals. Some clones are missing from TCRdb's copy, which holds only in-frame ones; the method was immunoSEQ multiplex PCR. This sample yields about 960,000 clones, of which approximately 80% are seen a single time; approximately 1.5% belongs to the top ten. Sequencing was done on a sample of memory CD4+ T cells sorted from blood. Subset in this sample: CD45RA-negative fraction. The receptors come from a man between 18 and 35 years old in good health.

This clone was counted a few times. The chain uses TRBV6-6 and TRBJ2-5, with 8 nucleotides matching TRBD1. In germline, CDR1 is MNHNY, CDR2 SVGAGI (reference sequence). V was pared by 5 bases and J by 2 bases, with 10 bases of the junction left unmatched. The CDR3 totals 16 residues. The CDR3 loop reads CASSPWTGIGQETQYF. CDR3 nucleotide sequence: TGTGCCAGCAGTCCTTGGACAGGGATTGGGCAAGAGACCCAGTACTTC.

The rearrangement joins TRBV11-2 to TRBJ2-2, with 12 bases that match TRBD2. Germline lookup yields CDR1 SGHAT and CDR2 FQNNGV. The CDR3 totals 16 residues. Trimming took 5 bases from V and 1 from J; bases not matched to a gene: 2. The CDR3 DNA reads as TGTGCCAGCAGCATACTAGCGGGGGGGAACACCGGGGAGCTGTTTTTT. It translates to CASSILAGGNTGELFF.

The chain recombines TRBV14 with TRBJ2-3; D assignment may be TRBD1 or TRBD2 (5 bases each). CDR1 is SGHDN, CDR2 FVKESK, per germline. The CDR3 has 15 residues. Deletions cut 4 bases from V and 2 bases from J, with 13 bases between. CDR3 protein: CASSRRDGPTDTQYF. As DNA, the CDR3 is TGTGCCAGCAGCCGCAGGGACGGACCCACAGATACGCAGTATTTT.

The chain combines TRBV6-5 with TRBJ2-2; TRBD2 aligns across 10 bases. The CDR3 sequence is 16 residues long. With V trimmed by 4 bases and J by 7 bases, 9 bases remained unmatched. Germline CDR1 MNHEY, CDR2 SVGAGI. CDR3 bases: TGTGCCAGCAGTTCCCCCACTAGCGGGGTTGGCGGGGAGCTGTTTTTT. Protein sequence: CASSSPTSGVGGELFF.

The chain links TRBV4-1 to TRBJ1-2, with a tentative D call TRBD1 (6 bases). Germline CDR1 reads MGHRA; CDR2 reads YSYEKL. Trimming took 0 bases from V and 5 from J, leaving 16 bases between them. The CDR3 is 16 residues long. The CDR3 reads CASSQDHNGGWYGYTF. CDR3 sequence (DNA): TGCGCCAGCAGCCAAGATCATAATGGGGGCTGGTATGGCTACACCTTC.

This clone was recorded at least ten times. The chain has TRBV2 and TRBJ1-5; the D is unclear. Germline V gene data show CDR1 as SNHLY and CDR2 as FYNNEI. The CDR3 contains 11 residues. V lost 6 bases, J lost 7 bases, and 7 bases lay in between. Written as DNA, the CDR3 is TGTGCCAGCAGGGTTGGCCAGCCCCAGCATTTT. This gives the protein CASRVGQPQHF.

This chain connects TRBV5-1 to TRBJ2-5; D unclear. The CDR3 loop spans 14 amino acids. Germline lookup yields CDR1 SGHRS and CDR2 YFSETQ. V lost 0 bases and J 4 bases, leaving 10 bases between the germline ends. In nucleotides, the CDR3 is TGCGCCAGCAGCTTGGGTTGGGGTGGAGAGACCCAGTACTTC. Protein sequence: CASSLGWGGETQYF.

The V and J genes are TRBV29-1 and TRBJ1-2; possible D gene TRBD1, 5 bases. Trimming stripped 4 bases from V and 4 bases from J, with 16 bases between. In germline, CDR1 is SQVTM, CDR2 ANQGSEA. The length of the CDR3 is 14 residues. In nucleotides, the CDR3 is TGCAGCGTTGGGATTTATGGGGGGACCTATGGCTACACCTTC. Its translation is CSVGIYGGTYGYTF.

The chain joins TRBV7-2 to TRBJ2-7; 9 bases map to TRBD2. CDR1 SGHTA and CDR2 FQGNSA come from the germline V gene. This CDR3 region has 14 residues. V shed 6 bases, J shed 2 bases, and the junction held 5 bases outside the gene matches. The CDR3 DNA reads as TGTGCCAGCAGTACCCTAGCGGGAACCTACGAGCAGTACTTC. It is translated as CASSTLAGTYEQYF.

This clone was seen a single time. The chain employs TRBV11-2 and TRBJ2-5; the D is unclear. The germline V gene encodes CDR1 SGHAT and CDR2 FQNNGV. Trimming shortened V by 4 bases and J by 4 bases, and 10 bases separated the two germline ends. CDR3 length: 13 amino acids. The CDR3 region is CASSSNVGETQYF. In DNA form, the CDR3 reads TGTGCCAGCAGCTCCAACGTTGGAGAGACCCAGTACTTC. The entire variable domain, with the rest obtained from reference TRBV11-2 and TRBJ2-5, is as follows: EAGVAQSPRYKIIEKRQSVAFWCNPISGHATLYWYQQILGQGPKLLIQFQNNGVVDDSQLPKDRFSAERLKGVDSTLKIQPAKLEDSAVYLCASSSNVGETQYFGPGTRLLVL.